This record covers a single T cell receptor beta chain. The antigen is not known. This sample is part of a study of circulating and synovial CD4+ cells in juvenile arthritis. Study findings and constraints: Shared-clonotype fractions with synovium likely underestimate full repertoire overlap. Circulating pathogenic-like lymphocytes shared a substantially higher fraction of CDR3 sequences with synovium than bulk blood. Bulk blood CD4 repertoires were more diverse than these. Bulk blood CD4 samples held at least an order of magnitude more or fewer genomes than CPL.

Germline V gene sequence: CDR1 MNHEY, CDR2 SVGAGI. The V gene lost 8 bases and the J gene lost 8 bases, with 18 bases spanning the gap. The CDR3 runs 13 residues. Produced via immunoSEQ multiplex PCR; TCRdb's table is partial and in-frame only. This sample has about 32,000 clones, with approximately 92% found just once. The TCR comes from a human donor with juvenile idiopathic arthritis. The chain links TRBV6-5 to TRBJ1-2; a weak D match, TRBD1 (5 bases). Source material: CD4+ T cells from blood. The CDR3 DNA reads as TGTGCCAGCTCCCGGGGGGGGGTCGGGGGCTACACCTTC. This encodes CASSRGGVGGYTF.